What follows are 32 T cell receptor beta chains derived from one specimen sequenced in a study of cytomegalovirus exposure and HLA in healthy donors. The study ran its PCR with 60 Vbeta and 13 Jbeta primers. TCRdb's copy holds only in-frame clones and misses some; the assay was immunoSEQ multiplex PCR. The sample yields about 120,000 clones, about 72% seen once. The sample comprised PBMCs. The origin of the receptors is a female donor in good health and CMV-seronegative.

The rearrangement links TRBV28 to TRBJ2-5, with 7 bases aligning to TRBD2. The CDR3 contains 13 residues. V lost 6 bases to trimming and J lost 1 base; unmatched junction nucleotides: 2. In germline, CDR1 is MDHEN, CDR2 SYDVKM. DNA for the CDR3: TGTGCCAGCAGCGGGACTACCCAAGAGACCCAGTACTTC. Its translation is CASSGTTQETQYF.

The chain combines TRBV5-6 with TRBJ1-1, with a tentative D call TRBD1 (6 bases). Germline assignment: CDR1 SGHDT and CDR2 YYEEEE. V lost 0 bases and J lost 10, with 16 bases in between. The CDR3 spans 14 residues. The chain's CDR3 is CASSLGFTGMRAFF. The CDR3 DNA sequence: TGTGCCAGCAGCTTGGGGTTTACAGGGATGCGAGCTTTCTTT.

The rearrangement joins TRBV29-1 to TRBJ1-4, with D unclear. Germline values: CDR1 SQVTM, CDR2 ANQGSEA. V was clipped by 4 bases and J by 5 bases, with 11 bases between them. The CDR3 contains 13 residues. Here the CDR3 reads CSVVWQTNEKLFF. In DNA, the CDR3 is TGCAGCGTTGTATGGCAGACAAATGAAAAACTGTTTTTT.

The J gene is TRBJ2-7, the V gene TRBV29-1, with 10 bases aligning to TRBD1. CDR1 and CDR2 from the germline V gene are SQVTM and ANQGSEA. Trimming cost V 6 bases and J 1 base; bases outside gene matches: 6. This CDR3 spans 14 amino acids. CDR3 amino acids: CSVTGQGESYEQYF. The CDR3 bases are TGCAGCGTGACCGGACAGGGGGAATCCTACGAGCAGTACTTC.

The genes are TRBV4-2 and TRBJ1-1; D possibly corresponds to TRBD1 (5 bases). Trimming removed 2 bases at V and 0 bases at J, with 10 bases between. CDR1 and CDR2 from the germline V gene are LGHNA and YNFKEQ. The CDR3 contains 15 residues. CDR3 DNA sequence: TGTGCCAGCAGCCAACTGACAGTCATGAACACTGAAGCTTTCTTT. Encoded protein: CASSQLTVMNTEAFF.

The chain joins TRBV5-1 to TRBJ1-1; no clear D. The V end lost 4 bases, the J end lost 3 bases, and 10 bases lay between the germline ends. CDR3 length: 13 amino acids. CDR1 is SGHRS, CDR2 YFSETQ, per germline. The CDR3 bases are TGCGCCAGCAGCCGCGCAACCGACACTGAAGCTTTCTTT. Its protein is CASSRATDTEAFF.

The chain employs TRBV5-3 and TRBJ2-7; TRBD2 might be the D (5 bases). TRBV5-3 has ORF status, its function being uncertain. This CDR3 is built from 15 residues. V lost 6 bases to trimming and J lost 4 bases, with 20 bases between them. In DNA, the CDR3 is TGTGCCAGAACCTCACTCCGGCGTTCGGGGTACGAGCAGTACTTC. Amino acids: CARTSLRRSGYEQYF.

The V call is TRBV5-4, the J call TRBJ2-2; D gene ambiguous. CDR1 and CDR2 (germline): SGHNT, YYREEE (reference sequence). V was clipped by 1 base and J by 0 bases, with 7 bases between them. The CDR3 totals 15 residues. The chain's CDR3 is CASSLMSPNTGELFF. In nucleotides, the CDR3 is TGTGCCAGCAGCTTGATGAGCCCGAACACCGGGGAGCTGTTTTTT.

This chain's CDR3 is CASSVGLAGAARGEQYF. Here the CDR3 DNA reads TGTGCCAGCAGCGTAGGGCTAGCGGGAGCCGCACGGGGTGAGCAGTACTTC. The chain couples TRBV9 to TRBJ2-7, with TRBD2 identical over 10 bases. Germline-derived CDR1 and CDR2 are SGDLS and YYNGEE. J was trimmed by 7 bases and V by 0 bases; bases with no gene match: 13. The CDR3 spans 17 residues.

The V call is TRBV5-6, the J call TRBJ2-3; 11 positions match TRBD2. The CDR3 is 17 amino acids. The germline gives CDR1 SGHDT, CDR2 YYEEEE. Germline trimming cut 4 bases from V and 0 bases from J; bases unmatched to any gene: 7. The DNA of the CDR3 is TGTGCCAGCAGCCGGCCGGGACTAGCGGCTAGCACAGATACGCAGTATTTT. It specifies CASSRPGLAASTDTQYF.

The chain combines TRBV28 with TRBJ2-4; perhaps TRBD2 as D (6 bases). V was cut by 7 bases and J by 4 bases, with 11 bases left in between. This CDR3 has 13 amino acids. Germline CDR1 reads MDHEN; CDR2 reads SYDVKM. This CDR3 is CASTGGWKNIQYF. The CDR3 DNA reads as TGTGCCAGCACCGGGGGATGGAAAAACATTCAGTACTTC.

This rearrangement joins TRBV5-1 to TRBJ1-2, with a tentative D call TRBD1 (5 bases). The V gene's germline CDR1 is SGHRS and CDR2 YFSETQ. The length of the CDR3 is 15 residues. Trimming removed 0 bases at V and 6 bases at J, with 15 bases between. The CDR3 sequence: CASSLARVNLNGYTF. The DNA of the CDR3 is TGCGCCAGCAGCTTGGCCAGGGTGAACTTGAATGGCTACACCTTC.

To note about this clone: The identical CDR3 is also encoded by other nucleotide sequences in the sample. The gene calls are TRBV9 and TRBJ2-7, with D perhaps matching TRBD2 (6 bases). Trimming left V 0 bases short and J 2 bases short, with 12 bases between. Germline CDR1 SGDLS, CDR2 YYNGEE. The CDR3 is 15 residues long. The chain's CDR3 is CASSVAGGRAYEQYF. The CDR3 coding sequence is TGTGCCAGCAGCGTAGCTGGGGGGAGAGCCTACGAGCAGTACTTC.

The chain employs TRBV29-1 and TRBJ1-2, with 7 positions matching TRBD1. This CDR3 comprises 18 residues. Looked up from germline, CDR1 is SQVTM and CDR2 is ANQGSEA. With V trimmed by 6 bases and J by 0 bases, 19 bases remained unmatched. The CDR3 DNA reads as TGCAGCGTCCCAGGGGAAAGTAGTACCAGGGGGGCTAACTATGGCTACACCTTC. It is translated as CSVPGESSTRGANYGYTF.

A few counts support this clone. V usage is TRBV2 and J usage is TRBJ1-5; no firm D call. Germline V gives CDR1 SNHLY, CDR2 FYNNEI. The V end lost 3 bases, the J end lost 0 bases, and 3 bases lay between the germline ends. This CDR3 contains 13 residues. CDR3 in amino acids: CASSDRSNQPQHF. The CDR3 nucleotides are TGTGCCAGCAGTGACCGTAGCAATCAGCCCCAGCATTTT. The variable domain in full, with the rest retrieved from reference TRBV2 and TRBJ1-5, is EPEVTQTPSHQVTQMGQEVILRCVPISNHLYFYWYRQILGQKVEFLVSFYNNEISEKSEIFDDQFSVERPDGSNFTLKIRSTKLEDSAMYFCASSDRSNQPQHFGDGTRLSIL.

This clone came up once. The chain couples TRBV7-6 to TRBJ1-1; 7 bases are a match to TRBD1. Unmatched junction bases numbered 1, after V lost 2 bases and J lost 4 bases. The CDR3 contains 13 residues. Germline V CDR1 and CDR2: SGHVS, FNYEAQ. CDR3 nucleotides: TGTGCCAGCAGCTTACAGGGGGGCACTGAAGCTTTCTTT. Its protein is CASSLQGGTEAFF. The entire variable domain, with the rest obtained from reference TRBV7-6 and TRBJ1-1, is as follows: GAGVSQSPRYKVTKRGQDVALRCDPISGHVSLYWYRQALGQGPEFLTYFNYEAQQDKSGLPNDRFSAERPEGSISTLTIQRTEQRDSAMYRCASSLQGGTEAFFGQGTRLTVV.

In nucleotides, the CDR3 is TGTGCCAGCAGCCGGGATATCATGAACACTGAAGCTTTCTTT. This translates into CASSRDIMNTEAFF. The chain couples TRBV7-6 to TRBJ1-1; D unclear. The CDR3 is made up of 14 amino acids. Germline CDR1 and CDR2: SGHVS and FNYEAQ. V lost 5 bases to trimming and J lost 0 bases, with 10 bases between them.

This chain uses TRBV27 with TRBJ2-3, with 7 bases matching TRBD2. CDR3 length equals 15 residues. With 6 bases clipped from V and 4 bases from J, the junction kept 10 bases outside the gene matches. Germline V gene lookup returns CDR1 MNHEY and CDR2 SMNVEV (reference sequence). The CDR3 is CASSRDYLTPDTQYF. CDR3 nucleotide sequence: TGTGCCAGCAGCCGGGACTACCTTACCCCAGATACGCAGTATTTT.

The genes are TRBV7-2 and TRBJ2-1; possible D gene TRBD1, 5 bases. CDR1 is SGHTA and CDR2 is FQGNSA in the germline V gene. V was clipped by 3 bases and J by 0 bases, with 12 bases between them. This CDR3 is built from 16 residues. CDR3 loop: CASSFRQTLSYNEQFF. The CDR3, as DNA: TGTGCCAGCAGCTTTCGACAGACCCTCTCCTACAATGAGCAGTTCTTC.

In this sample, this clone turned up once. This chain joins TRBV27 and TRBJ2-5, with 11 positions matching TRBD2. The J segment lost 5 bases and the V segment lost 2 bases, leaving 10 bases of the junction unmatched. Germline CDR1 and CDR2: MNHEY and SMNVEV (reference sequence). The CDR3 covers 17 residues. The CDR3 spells CASSLRPSGRTGETQYF. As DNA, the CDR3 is TGTGCCAGCAGTTTACGGCCTAGCGGGAGGACAGGGGAGACCCAGTACTTC.

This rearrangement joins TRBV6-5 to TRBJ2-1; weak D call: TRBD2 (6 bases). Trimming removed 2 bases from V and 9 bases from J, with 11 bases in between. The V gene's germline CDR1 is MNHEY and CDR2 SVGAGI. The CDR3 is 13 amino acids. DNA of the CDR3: TGTGCCAGCAGTTACGGGGAGGATCTTGAGCAGTTCTTC. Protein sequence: CASSYGEDLEQFF.

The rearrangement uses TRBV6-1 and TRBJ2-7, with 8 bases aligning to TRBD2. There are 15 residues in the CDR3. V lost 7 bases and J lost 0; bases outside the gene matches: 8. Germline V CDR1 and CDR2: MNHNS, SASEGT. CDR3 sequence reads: CASIPLAGSSYEQYF. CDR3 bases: TGTGCCAGCATCCCTCTAGCGGGCAGCTCCTACGAGCAGTACTTC.

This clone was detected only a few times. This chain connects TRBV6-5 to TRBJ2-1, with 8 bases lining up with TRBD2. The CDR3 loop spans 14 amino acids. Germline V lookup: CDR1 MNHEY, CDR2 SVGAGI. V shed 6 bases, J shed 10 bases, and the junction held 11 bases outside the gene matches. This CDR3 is CASSPGLGPPEQFF. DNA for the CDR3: TGTGCCAGCAGCCCGGGACTAGGCCCCCCGGAGCAGTTCTTC.

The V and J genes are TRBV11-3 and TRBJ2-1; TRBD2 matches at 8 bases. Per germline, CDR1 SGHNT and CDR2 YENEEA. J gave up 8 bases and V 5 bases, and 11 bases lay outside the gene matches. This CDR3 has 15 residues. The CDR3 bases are TGTGCCAGCAGCCCAGCGGGAGTTGCTTATCATGAGCAGTTCTTC. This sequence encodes CASSPAGVAYHEQFF.

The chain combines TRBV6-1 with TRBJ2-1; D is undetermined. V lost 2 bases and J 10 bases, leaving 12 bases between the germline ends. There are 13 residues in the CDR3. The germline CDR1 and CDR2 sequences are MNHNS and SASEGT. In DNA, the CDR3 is TGTGCCAGCAGTGAACATTACCTGGGCGAGCAGTTCTTC. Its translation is CASSEHYLGEQFF.

The CDR3 nucleotides read TGCAGCGGCTCAGGGCAGGCAAACACTGAAGCTTTCTTT. It is translated as CSGSGQANTEAFF. The chain combines TRBV29-1 with TRBJ1-1; possible D gene TRBD1, 5 bases. Germline V gene sequence: CDR1 SQVTM, CDR2 ANQGSEA. This CDR3 spans 13 amino acids. Trimming removed 7 bases at V and 2 bases at J, with 14 bases between.

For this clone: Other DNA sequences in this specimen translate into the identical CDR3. This CDR3 reads CSGGQGDYGYTF. The CDR3, as DNA: TGCAGCGGGGGACAGGGTGACTATGGCTACACCTTC. This rearrangement joins TRBV29-1 to TRBJ1-2; 9 bases align to TRBD1. This CDR3 has 12 residues. Germline assignment: CDR1 SQVTM and CDR2 ANQGSEA. J was trimmed by 3 bases and V by 7 bases; bases with no gene match: 3. The whole variable domain, filled in from reference TRBV29-1 and TRBJ1-2, reads SAVISQKPSRDICQRGTSLTIQCQVDSQVTMMFWYRQQPGQSLTLIATANQGSEATYESGFVIDKFPISRPNLTFSTLTVSNMSPEDSSIYLCSGGQGDYGYTFGSGTRLTVV.

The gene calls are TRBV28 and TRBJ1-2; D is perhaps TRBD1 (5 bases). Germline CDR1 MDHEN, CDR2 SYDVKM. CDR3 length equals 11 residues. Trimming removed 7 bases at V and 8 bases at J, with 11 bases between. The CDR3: CASTSGYGYTF. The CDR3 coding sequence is TGTGCCAGCACTTCAGGGTACGGCTACACCTTC.

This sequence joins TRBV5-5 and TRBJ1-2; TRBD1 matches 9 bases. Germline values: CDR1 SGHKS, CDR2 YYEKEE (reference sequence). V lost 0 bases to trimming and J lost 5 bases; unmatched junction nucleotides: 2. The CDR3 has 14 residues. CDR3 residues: CASSLGGQGYGYTF. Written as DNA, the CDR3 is TGTGCCAGCAGCTTGGGAGGACAGGGGTATGGCTACACCTTC.

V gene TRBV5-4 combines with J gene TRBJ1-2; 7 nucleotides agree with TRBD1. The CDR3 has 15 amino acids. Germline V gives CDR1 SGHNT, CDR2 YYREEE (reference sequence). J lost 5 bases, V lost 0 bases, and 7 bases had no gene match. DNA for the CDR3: TGTGCCAGCAGCTTGGCACAGGGGAGAGGATATGGCTACACCTTC. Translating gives CASSLAQGRGYGYTF.

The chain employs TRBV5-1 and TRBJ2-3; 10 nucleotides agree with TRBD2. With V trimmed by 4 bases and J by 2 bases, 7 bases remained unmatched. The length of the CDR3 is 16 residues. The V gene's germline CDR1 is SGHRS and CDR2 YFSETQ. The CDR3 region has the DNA TGCGCCAGCAGCACCGGACTAGCGGACGACACAGATACGCAGTATTTT. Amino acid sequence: CASSTGLADDTDTQYF.

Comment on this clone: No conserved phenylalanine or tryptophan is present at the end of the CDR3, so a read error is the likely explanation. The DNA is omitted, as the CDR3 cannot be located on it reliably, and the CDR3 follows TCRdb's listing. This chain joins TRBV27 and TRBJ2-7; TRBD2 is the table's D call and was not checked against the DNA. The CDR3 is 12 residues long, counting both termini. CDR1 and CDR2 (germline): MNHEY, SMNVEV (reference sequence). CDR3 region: CASRHSPGLVNL.